This T cell receptor beta chain was identified during a study of T cell repertoires in cytomegalovirus infection. Study summary: It can be stated that public TCR beta signatures indicated CMV infection as well as a matching HLA type.

With respect to this clonotype: The target antigen is unknown. At one end, the junction sequence differs from germline, possibly due to a read error.

Study-wide results and limits: Predominance within the ex vivo response was attributable to HLA-C-restricted CMV-specific TCR beta clonotypes.

One entry per CDR3 protein results from TCRdb running MiXCR on the reads. The sample holds a few hundred thousand distinct CDR3 sequences; roughly 20% are singletons and the top ten take about 10%. The specimen sequenced was PBMCs. This receptor was taken from a human donor in good health (CMV status not recorded). Some clones in this sample may be carry-over from other donors' samples.

CDR3 coding DNA: TGTGCCAGCAGTGATCAGGTACAGACCAGTAGCTTT. This translates into CASSDQVQTSSF. This chain joins TRBV2 and TRBJ1-1; no clear D gene. The CDR3 has 12 residues. CDR1 SNHLY and CDR2 FYNNEI come from the germline V gene.